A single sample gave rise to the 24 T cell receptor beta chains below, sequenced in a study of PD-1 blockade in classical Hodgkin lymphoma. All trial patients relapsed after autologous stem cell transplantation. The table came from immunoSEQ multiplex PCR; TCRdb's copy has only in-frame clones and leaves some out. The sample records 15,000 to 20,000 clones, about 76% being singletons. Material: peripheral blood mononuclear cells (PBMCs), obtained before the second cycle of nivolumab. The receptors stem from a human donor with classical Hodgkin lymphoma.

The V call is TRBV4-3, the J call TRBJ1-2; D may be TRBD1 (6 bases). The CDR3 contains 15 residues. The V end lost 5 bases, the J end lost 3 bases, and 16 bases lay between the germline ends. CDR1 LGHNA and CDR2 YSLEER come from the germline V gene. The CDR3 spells CASSFLEQGYYGYTF. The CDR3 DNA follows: TGCGCCAGCAGCTTCCTGGAGCAGGGGTACTATGGCTACACCTTC.

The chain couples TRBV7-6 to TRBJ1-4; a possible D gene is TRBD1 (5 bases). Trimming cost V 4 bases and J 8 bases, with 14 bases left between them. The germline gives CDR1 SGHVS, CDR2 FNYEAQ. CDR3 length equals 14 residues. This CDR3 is CASSSGAKGEKLFF. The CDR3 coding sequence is TGTGCCAGCAGCTCTGGGGCAAAGGGGGAAAAACTGTTTTTT.

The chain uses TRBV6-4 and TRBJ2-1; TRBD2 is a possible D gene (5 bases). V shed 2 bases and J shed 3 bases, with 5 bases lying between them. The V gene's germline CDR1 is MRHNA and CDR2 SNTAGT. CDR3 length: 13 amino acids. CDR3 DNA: TGTGCCAGCAGTGACCGGGACTACAATGAGCAGTTCTTC. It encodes CASSDRDYNEQFF.

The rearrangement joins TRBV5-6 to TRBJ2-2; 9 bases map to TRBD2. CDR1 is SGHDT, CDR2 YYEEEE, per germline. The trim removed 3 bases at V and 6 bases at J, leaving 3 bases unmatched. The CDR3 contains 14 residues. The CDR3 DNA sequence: TGTGCCAGCAGCTCGGGACTAGCTCCCGGGGAGCTGTTTTTT. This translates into CASSSGLAPGELFF.

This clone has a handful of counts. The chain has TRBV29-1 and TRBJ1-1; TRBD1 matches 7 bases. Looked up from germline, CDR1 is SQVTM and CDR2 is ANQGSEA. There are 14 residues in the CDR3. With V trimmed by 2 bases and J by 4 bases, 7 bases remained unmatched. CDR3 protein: CSVERIEGATEAFF. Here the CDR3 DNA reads TGCAGCGTTGAAAGGATAGAGGGGGCCACTGAAGCTTTCTTT.

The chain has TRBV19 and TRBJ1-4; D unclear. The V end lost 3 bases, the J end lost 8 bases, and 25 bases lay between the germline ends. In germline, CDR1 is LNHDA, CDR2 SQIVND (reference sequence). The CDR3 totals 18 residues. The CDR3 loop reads CASSISAGSGRAREKLFF. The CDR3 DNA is TGTGCCAGTAGTATTTCGGCAGGCAGTGGGCGGGCCCGCGAAAAACTGTTTTTT.

The CDR3 region is CASSADPRSGNTIYF. The CDR3 nucleotides are TGCGCCAGCAGCGCGGACCCCCGCTCTGGAAACACCATATATTTT. This chain links TRBV5-1 with TRBJ1-3; D uncertain. The ends were cut back, 4 bases at V and 0 bases at J, with 11 bases in the middle. Germline V gene lookup returns CDR1 SGHRS and CDR2 YFSETQ. This CDR3 comprises 15 residues. Full variable domain (outside the CDR3, taken from reference TRBV5-1 and TRBJ1-3): KAGVTQTPRYLIKTRGQQVTLSCSPISGHRSVSWYQQTPGQGLQFLFEYFSETQRNKGNFPGRFSGRQFSNSRSEMNVSTLELGDSALYLCASSADPRSGNTIYFGEGSWLTVV.

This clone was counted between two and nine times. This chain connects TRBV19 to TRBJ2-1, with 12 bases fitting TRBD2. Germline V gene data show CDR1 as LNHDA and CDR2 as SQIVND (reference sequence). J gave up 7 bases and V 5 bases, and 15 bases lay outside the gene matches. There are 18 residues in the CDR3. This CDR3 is CASSFLGTASGGANEQFF. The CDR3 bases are TGTGCCAGTAGTTTCCTCGGGACAGCTAGCGGGGGGGCGAATGAGCAGTTCTTC.

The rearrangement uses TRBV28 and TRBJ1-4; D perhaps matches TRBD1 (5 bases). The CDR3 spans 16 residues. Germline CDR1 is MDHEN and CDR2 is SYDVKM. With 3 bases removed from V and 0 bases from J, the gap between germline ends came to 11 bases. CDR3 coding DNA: TGTGCCAGCAGTTTGGCCGGGACTGCAACTAATGAAAAACTGTTTTTT. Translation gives CASSLAGTATNEKLFF.

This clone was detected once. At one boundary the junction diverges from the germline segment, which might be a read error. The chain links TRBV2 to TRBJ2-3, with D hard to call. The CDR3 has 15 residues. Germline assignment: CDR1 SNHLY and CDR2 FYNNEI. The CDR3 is CASREGLSGTDTQYF. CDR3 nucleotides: TGTGCCAGCAGAGAAGGGTTATCGGGCACAGATACGCAGTATTTT. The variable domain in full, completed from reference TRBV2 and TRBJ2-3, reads EPEVTQTPSHQVTQMGQEVILRCVPISNHLYFYWYRQILGQKVEFLVSFYNNEISEKSEIFDDQFSVERPDGSNFTLKIRSTKLEDSAMYFCASREGLSGTDTQYFGPGTRLTVL.

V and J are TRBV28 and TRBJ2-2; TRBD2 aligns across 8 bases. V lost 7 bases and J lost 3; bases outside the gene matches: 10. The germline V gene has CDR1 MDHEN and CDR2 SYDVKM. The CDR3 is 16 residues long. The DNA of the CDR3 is TGTGCCAGCAACATGAGGACTAGCTCTTACACCGGGGAGCTGTTTTTT. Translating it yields CASNMRTSSYTGELFF. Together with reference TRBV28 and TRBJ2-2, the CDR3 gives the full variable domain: DVKVTQSSRYLVKRTGEKVFLECVQDMDHENMFWYRQDPGLGLRLIYFSYDVKMKEKGDIPEGYSVSREKKERFSLILESASTNQTSMYLCASNMRTSSYTGELFFGEGSRLTVL.

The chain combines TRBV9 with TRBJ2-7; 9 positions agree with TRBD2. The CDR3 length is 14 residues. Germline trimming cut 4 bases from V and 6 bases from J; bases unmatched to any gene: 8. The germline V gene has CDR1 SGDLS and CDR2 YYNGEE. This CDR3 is CASSLREGLSEQYF. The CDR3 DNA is TGTGCCAGCAGCTTGCGGGAGGGCCTCTCCGAGCAGTACTTC.

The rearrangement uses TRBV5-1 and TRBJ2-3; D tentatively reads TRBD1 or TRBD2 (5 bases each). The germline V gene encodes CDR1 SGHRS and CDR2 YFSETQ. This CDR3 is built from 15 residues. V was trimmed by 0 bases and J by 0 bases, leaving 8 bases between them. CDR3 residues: CASSLDWDSTDTQYF. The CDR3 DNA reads TGCGCCAGCAGCTTGGACTGGGACAGCACAGATACGCAGTATTTT.

The CDR3 reads CASSQGVGYEQYF. As DNA, the CDR3 is TGTGCCAGCAGCCAAGGTGTGGGATACGAGCAGTACTTC. The V call is TRBV14, the J call TRBJ2-7; unclear D gene. This CDR3 is 13 amino acids long. The V end was cut by 1 base, the J end by 4 bases, with 8 bases between. In germline, CDR1 is SGHDN, CDR2 FVKESK.

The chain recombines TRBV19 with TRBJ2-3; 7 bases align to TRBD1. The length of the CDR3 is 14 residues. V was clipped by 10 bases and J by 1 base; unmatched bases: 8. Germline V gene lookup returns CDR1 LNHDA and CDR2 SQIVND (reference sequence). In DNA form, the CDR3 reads TGTGCCACCTCCGAGGGGGCAGGCACAGATACGCAGTATTTT. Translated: CATSEGAGTDTQYF.

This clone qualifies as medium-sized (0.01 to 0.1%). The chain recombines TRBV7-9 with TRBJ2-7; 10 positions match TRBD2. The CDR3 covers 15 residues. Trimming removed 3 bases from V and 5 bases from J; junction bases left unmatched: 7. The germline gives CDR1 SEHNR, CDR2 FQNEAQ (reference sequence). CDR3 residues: CASSFGTSGTHEQYF. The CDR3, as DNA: TGTGCCAGCAGCTTTGGAACTAGCGGGACCCACGAGCAGTACTTC.

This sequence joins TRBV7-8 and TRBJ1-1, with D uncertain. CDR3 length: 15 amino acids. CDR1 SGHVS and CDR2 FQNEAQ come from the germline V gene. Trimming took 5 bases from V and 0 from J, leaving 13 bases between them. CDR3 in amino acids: CASSTIQIMNTEAFF. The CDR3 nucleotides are TGTGCCAGCAGCACCATACAGATAATGAACACTGAAGCTTTCTTT.

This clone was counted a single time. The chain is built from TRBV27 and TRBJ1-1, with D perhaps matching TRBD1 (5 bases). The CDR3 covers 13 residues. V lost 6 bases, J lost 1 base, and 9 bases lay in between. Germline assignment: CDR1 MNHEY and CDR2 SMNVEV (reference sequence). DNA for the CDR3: TGTGCCAGCAGCATAGACAGGAACACTGAAGCTTTCTTT. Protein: CASSIDRNTEAFF.

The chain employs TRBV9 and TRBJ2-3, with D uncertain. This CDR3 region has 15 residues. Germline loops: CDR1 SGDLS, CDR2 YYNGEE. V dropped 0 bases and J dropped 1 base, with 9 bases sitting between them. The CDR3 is CASSVVNSGTDTQYF. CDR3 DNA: TGTGCCAGCAGCGTAGTCAATAGTGGCACAGATACGCAGTATTTT.

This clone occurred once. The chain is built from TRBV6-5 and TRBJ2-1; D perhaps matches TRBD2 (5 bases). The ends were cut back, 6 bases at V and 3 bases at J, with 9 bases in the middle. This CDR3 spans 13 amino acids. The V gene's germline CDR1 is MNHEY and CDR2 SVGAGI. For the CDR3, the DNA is TGTGCCAGCAGCAGGACTGACTACAATGAGCAGTTCTTC. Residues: CASSRTDYNEQFF.

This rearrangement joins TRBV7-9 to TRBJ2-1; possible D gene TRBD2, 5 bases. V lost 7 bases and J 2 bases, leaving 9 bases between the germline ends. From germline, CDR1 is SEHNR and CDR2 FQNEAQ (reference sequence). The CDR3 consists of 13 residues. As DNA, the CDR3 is TGTGCCAGCACCTCCGGGGCCTACAATGAGCAGTTCTTC. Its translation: CASTSGAYNEQFF.

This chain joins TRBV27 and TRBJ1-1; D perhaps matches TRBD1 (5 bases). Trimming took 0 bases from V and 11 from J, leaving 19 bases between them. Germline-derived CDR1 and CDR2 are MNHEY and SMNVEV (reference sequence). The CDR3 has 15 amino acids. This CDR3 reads CASSLSLFRRDGAFF. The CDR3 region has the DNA TGTGCCAGCAGTTTATCTTTATTTCGGAGGGACGGGGCTTTCTTT.

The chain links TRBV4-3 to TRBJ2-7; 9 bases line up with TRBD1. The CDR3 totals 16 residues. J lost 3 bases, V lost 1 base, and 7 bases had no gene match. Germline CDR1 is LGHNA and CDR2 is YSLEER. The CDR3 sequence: CASSQGGTGRNYEQYF. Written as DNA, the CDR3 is TGCGCCAGCAGCCAAGGCGGGACAGGGAGAAACTACGAGCAGTACTTC.

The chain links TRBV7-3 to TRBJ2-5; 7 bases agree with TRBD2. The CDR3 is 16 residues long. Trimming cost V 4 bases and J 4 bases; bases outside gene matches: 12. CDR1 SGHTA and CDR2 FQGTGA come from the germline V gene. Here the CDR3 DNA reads TGTGCCAGCAGCTCCCCTCTTAGGGAGGGCCGAGAGACCCAGTACTTC. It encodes CASSSPLREGRETQYF.